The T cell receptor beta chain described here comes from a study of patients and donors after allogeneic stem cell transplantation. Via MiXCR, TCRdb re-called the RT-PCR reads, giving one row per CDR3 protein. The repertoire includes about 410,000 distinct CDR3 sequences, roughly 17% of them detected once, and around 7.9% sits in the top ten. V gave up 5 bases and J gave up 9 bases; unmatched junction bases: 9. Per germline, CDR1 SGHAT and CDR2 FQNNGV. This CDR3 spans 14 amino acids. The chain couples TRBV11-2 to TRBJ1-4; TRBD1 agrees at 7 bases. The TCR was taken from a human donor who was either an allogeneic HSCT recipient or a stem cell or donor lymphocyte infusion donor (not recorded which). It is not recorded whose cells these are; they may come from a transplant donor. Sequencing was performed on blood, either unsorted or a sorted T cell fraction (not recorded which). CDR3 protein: CASSNDRVGKKLFF. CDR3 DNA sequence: TGTGCCAGCAGCAATGACAGGGTCGGGAAAAAACTGTTTTTT.